This is a list of T cell receptor beta chains from one sample in a study of blood T cell repertoires in COVID-19. TCRdb's table, derived via immunoSEQ multiplex PCR, lists solely in-frame clones and lacks some. The sample gives approximately 100,000 clones, approximately 87% of which show up once; 15% to 20% is in the top ten. Sequenced: peripheral blood. These receptors came from a woman aged 55 to 70 with acute or convalescent COVID-19. CDR3s include the opening cysteine and the closing phenylalanine or tryptophan. Each record gives: clone size, D gene, J gene, V gene, CDR3 protein, CDR3 DNA. The D gene is left open where the match is weak. The size of a clone is reported for some rows only, either as once, few or many, or as a class for expanded clones.

clone_size: .; d_call: .; j_call: TRBJ2-7; v_call: TRBV5-1; cdr3_aa: CASSLETRVDEQYF; cdr3_nt: TGCGCCAGCAGCTTGGAGACCAGGGTCGACGAGCAGTACTTC
clone_size: few; d_call: TRBD1; j_call: TRBJ2-5; v_call: TRBV7-8; cdr3_aa: CASSRGQGGETQYF; cdr3_nt: TGTGCCAGCAGCCGAGGACAGGGAGGAGAGACCCAGTACTTC
clone_size: .; d_call: TRBD1; j_call: TRBJ1-2; v_call: TRBV19; cdr3_aa: CASSSTGDSYGYTF; cdr3_nt: TGTGCCAGTAGTTCAACAGGGGACTCATATGGCTACACCTTC
clone_size: .; d_call: .; j_call: TRBJ1-1; v_call: TRBV28; cdr3_aa: CASIVGGENTEAFF; cdr3_nt: TGTGCCAGCATCGTAGGGGGGGAGAACACTGAAGCTTTCTTT
clone_size: .; d_call: .; j_call: TRBJ2-4; v_call: TRBV7-9; cdr3_aa: CASSRDTRAKNIQYF; cdr3_nt: TGTGCCAGCAGCCGGGACACCCGAGCCAAAAACATTCAGTACTTC
clone_size: .; d_call: .; j_call: TRBJ1-5; v_call: TRBV5-1; cdr3_aa: CASSLGPPSNQPQHF; cdr3_nt: TGCGCCAGCAGCTTGGGGCCGCCAAGTAATCAGCCCCAGCATTTT
clone_size: .; d_call: .; j_call: TRBJ1-1; v_call: TRBV12-3/TRBV12-4; cdr3_aa: CASSLRVLSEAFF; cdr3_nt: TGTGCCAGCAGTTTACGGGTTTTGTCTGAAGCTTTCTTT
clone_size: .; d_call: .; j_call: TRBJ2-2; v_call: TRBV27; cdr3_aa: CASRAGRGWTGELFF; cdr3_nt: TGTGCCAGCCGTGCGGGGAGGGGGTGGACCGGGGAGCTGTTTTTT
clone_size: .; d_call: TRBD1; j_call: TRBJ2-5; v_call: TRBV7-8; cdr3_aa: CASSLDRAQETQYF; cdr3_nt: TGTGCCAGCAGCCTGGACAGGGCTCAAGAGACCCAGTACTTC
clone_size: .; d_call: TRBD1; j_call: TRBJ2-2; v_call: TRBV5-1; cdr3_aa: CASTPRGQGSGELFF; cdr3_nt: TGCGCCAGCACTCCCAGGGGACAGGGTTCCGGGGAGCTGTTTTTT
clone_size: .; d_call: .; j_call: TRBJ2-7; v_call: TRBV30; cdr3_aa: CALAAKNYEQYF; cdr3_nt: TGTGCTCTAGCCGCAAAGAATTACGAGCAGTACTTC
clone_size: .; d_call: .; j_call: TRBJ2-2; v_call: TRBV7-9; cdr3_aa: CASSHGDSNTGELFF; cdr3_nt: TGTGCCAGCAGCCATGGTGATAGTAACACCGGGGAGCTGTTTTTT
clone_size: .; d_call: .; j_call: TRBJ1-1; v_call: TRBV5-4; cdr3_aa: CASSLEGLGAFF; cdr3_nt: TGTGCCAGCAGCTTGGAGGGACTCGGGGCTTTCTTT
clone_size: once; d_call: TRBD1; j_call: TRBJ2-6; v_call: TRBV5-1; cdr3_aa: CASSLTGQGRPGANVLTF; cdr3_nt: TGCGCCAGCAGCTTGACCGGACAGGGAAGACCTGGGGCCAACGTCCTGACTTTC
clone_size: .; d_call: .; j_call: TRBJ2-1; v_call: TRBV14; cdr3_aa: CASRLDSYNEQFF; cdr3_nt: TGTGCCAGCAGATTGGACAGTTACAATGAGCAGTTCTTC
clone_size: once; d_call: .; j_call: TRBJ2-2; v_call: TRBV7-9; cdr3_aa: CASSLHKGAGTGELFF; cdr3_nt: TGTGCCAGCAGCCTTCACAAAGGGGCAGGGACCGGGGAGCTGTTTTTT
clone_size: .; d_call: .; j_call: TRBJ1-3; v_call: TRBV28; cdr3_aa: CASSLRTLAPSGNTIYF; cdr3_nt: TGTGCCAGCAGTTTAAGAACCTTGGCACCCTCTGGAAACACCATATATTTT
clone_size: .; d_call: .; j_call: TRBJ2-3; v_call: TRBV18; cdr3_aa: CASSPDLRRGADTQYF; cdr3_nt: TGTGCCAGCTCACCCGACTTACGCCGGGGGGCGGATACGCAGTATTTT
clone_size: .; d_call: .; j_call: TRBJ1-3; v_call: TRBV2; cdr3_aa: CASSLQGPGNTIYF; cdr3_nt: TGTGCCAGCAGCCTACAGGGCCCTGGAAACACCATATATTTT
clone_size: .; d_call: .; j_call: TRBJ1-3; v_call: TRBV11-2; cdr3_aa: CASSLGGGKGNTIYF; cdr3_nt: TGTGCCAGCAGCTTGGGCGGAGGAAAAGGAAACACCATATATTTT
clone_size: few; d_call: .; j_call: TRBJ1-6; v_call: TRBV10-3; cdr3_aa: CAISEDGVSPLHF; cdr3_nt: TGTGCCATCAGTGAAGATGGAGTTTCACCCCTCCACTTT
clone_size: .; d_call: TRBD2; j_call: TRBJ2-1; v_call: TRBV24-1; cdr3_aa: CATSDASGASGEQFF; cdr3_nt: TGTGCCACCAGTGATGCTAGCGGGGCGTCCGGTGAGCAGTTCTTC
clone_size: once; d_call: .; j_call: TRBJ1-4; v_call: TRBV18; cdr3_aa: CASSPQGEKLFF; cdr3_nt: TGTGCCAGCTCACCGCAGGGGGAAAAACTGTTTTTT
clone_size: .; d_call: TRBD1; j_call: TRBJ2-2; v_call: TRBV19; cdr3_aa: CASHDRAQPGELFF; cdr3_nt: TGTGCCAGTCACGACAGGGCCCAGCCCGGGGAGCTGTTTTTT
clone_size: few; d_call: TRBD1; j_call: TRBJ2-7; v_call: TRBV2; cdr3_aa: CASRGTDRYEQYF; cdr3_nt: TGTGCCAGCCGAGGGACAGACCGCTACGAGCAGTACTTC
clone_size: .; d_call: TRBD1; j_call: TRBJ1-6; v_call: TRBV28; cdr3_aa: CASSLDREGTPLHF; cdr3_nt: TGTGCCAGCAGTTTAGACAGGGAAGGGACACCCCTCCACTTT
clone_size: .; d_call: .; j_call: TRBJ2-1; v_call: TRBV25-1; cdr3_aa: CASSPQYNEQFF; cdr3_nt: TGTGCCAGCAGCCCACAGTACAATGAGCAGTTCTTC
clone_size: few; d_call: .; j_call: TRBJ1-2; v_call: TRBV7-3; cdr3_aa: CASSPGITVYGYTF; cdr3_nt: TGTGCCAGCAGCCCGGGGATAACGGTCTATGGCTACACCTTC
clone_size: .; d_call: TRBD1; j_call: TRBJ1-1; v_call: TRBV6-5; cdr3_aa: CASRLGQPNTEAFF; cdr3_nt: TGTGCCAGCAGGTTGGGACAGCCGAACACTGAAGCTTTCTTT
clone_size: .; d_call: .; j_call: TRBJ2-7; v_call: TRBV29-1; cdr3_aa: CSVTGSSYEQYF; cdr3_nt: TGCAGCGTGACGGGGTCCTCCTACGAGCAGTACTTC
clone_size: .; d_call: TRBD1; j_call: TRBJ1-2; v_call: TRBV4-1; cdr3_aa: CASSLDRGRGYTF; cdr3_nt: TGCGCCAGCAGCCTGGATAGGGGGCGCGGCTACACCTTC
clone_size: .; d_call: .; j_call: TRBJ1-6; v_call: TRBV5-1; cdr3_aa: CASSEGAPSPLHF; cdr3_nt: TGCGCCAGCTCCGAGGGAGCCCCCTCACCCCTCCACTTT
clone_size: .; d_call: .; j_call: TRBJ1-2; v_call: TRBV27; cdr3_aa: CASTWRGYTF; cdr3_nt: TGTGCCAGCACCTGGAGAGGCTACACCTTC
clone_size: .; d_call: .; j_call: TRBJ2-1; v_call: TRBV28; cdr3_aa: CASSTRGEQFF; cdr3_nt: TGTGCCAGCAGTACCCGAGGAGAGCAGTTCTTC
clone_size: .; d_call: TRBD1; j_call: TRBJ2-1; v_call: TRBV19; cdr3_aa: CATRSGQGYNEQFF; cdr3_nt: TGTGCCACGAGATCGGGACAGGGGTACAATGAGCAGTTCTTC
clone_size: .; d_call: .; j_call: TRBJ2-3; v_call: TRBV28; cdr3_aa: CASSLAGPDTQYF; cdr3_nt: TGTGCCAGCAGTTTAGCAGGGCCCGATACGCAGTATTTT
clone_size: .; d_call: TRBD1; j_call: TRBJ1-1; v_call: TRBV30; cdr3_aa: CAWSLWDRPNTEAFF; cdr3_nt: TGTGCCTGGAGTCTTTGGGACAGACCGAACACTGAAGCTTTCTTT
clone_size: .; d_call: .; j_call: TRBJ1-5; v_call: TRBV2; cdr3_aa: CASSDYGHQPQHF; cdr3_nt: TGTGCCAGCAGTGACTACGGTCATCAGCCCCAGCATTTT
clone_size: few; d_call: .; j_call: TRBJ2-1; v_call: TRBV19; cdr3_aa: CASSIGVDYGNNEQFF; cdr3_nt: TGTGCCAGTAGTATTGGAGTGGACTACGGGAACAATGAGCAGTTCTTC
clone_size: .; d_call: TRBD2; j_call: TRBJ2-7; v_call: TRBV5-4; cdr3_aa: CASSRDSGGVPYEQYF; cdr3_nt: TGTGCCAGCAGCCGTGATAGCGGGGGGGTCCCCTACGAGCAGTACTTC
clone_size: .; d_call: .; j_call: TRBJ2-6; v_call: TRBV19; cdr3_aa: CASSITSGANVLTF; cdr3_nt: TGTGCCAGTAGTATAACTTCTGGGGCCAACGTCCTGACTTTC
clone_size: .; d_call: .; j_call: TRBJ2-3; v_call: TRBV7-2; cdr3_aa: CASQVADTQYF; cdr3_nt: TGTGCCAGCCAGGTCGCAGATACGCAGTATTTT
clone_size: .; d_call: TRBD1; j_call: TRBJ1-5; v_call: TRBV28; cdr3_aa: CASRRQGEGPQHF; cdr3_nt: TGTGCCAGCAGACGACAGGGGGAAGGGCCCCAGCATTTT
clone_size: .; d_call: .; j_call: TRBJ1-1; v_call: TRBV6-5; cdr3_aa: CASIWMGGYAFF; cdr3_nt: TGTGCCAGCATCTGGATGGGGGGGTATGCTTTCTTT
clone_size: .; d_call: .; j_call: TRBJ1-5; v_call: TRBV19; cdr3_aa: CAGSRGSNQPQHF; cdr3_nt: TGTGCCGGTAGTCGAGGTAGCAATCAGCCCCAGCATTTT
clone_size: .; d_call: .; j_call: TRBJ1-1; v_call: TRBV5-1; cdr3_aa: CASSWAGGTEAFF; cdr3_nt: TGCGCCAGCAGCTGGGCAGGAGGAACTGAAGCTTTCTTT
clone_size: .; d_call: .; j_call: TRBJ2-7; v_call: TRBV6-5; cdr3_aa: CASSYGTGYEQYF; cdr3_nt: TGTGCCAGCAGTTACGGTACCGGGTACGAGCAGTACTTC
clone_size: .; d_call: .; j_call: TRBJ2-1; v_call: TRBV27; cdr3_aa: CASSGAGRSSYNEQFF; cdr3_nt: TGTGCCAGCAGCGGGGCGGGGCGAAGCTCCTACAATGAGCAGTTCTTC
clone_size: .; d_call: TRBD1; j_call: TRBJ2-7; v_call: TRBV7-2; cdr3_aa: CASSTRQGGEQYF; cdr3_nt: TGTGCCAGCAGCACCAGACAGGGTGGCGAGCAGTACTTC
clone_size: .; d_call: .; j_call: TRBJ1-1; v_call: TRBV5-1; cdr3_aa: CASSLTGMNTEAFF; cdr3_nt: TGCGCCAGCAGCTTGACAGGGATGAACACTGAAGCTTTCTTT
clone_size: .; d_call: .; j_call: TRBJ1-4; v_call: TRBV20-1; cdr3_aa: CSASAGNEKLFF; cdr3_nt: TGCAGTGCTAGTGCGGGTAATGAAAAACTGTTTTTT
clone_size: few; d_call: .; j_call: TRBJ2-7; v_call: TRBV4-1; cdr3_aa: CASSQLSDGDYEQYF; cdr3_nt: TGCGCCAGCAGCCAATTGAGCGACGGAGACTACGAGCAGTACTTC
clone_size: .; d_call: TRBD1; j_call: TRBJ2-3; v_call: TRBV18; cdr3_aa: CASSPRQGRDTQYF; cdr3_nt: TGTGCCAGCTCACCTAGACAGGGGCGTGATACGCAGTATTTT
clone_size: .; d_call: TRBD1; j_call: TRBJ1-1; v_call: TRBV5-1; cdr3_aa: CASSWQGVGNTEAFF; cdr3_nt: TGCGCCAGCAGCTGGCAGGGGGTTGGCAACACTGAAGCTTTCTTT
clone_size: .; d_call: TRBD1; j_call: TRBJ2-7; v_call: TRBV3-1/TRBV3-2; cdr3_aa: CASSQNRDSYEQYF; cdr3_nt: TGTGCCAGCAGCCAAAACCGGGACAGCTACGAGCAGTACTTC
clone_size: once; d_call: TRBD1; j_call: TRBJ2-2; v_call: TRBV15; cdr3_aa: CATSTGTGLTSNTGELFF; cdr3_nt: TGTGCCACCAGCACAGGGACAGGCCTAACATCGAACACCGGGGAGCTGTTTTTT